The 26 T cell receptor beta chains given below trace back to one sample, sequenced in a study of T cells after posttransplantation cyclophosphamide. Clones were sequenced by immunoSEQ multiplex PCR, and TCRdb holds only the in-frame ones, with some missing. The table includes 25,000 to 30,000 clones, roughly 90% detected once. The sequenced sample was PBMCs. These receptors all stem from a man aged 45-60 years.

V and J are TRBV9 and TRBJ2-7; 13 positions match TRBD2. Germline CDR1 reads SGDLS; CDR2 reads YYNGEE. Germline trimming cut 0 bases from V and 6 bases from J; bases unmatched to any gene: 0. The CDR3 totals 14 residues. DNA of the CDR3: TGTGCCAGCAGCGTAGGACTAGCGGGAGGCGAGCAGTACTTC. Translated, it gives CASSVGLAGGEQYF. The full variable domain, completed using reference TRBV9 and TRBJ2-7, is DSGVTQTPKHLITATGQRVTLRCSPRSGDLSVYWYQQSLDQGLQFLIQYYNGEERAKGNILERFSAQQFPDLHSELNLSSLELGDSALYFCASSVGLAGGEQYFGPGTRLTVT.

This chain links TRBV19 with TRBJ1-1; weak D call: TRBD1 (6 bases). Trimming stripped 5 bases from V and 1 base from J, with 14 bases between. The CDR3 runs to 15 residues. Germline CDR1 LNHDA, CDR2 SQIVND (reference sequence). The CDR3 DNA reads TGTGCCAGTAGTGATCCAGGGGCCGGGAACACTGAAGCTTTCTTT. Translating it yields CASSDPGAGNTEAFF.

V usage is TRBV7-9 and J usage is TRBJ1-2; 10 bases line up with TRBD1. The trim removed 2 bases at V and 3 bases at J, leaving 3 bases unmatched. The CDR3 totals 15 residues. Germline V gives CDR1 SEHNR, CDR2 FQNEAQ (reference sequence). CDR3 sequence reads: CASSLPGQGYYGYTF. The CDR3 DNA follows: TGTGCCAGCAGCTTACCGGGACAGGGGTACTATGGCTACACCTTC.

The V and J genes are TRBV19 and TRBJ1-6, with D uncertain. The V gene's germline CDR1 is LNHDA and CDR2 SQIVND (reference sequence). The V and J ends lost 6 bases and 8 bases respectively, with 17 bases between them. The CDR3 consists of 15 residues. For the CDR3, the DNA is TGTGCCAGTAGATTCTTGTCGGGGAGGGATTCACCCCTCCACTTT. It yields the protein CASRFLSGRDSPLHF.

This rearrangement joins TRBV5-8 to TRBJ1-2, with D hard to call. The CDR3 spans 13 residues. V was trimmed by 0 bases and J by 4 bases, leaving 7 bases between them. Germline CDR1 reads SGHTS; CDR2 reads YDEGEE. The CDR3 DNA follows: TGTGCCAGCAGCTTGGACAGCTCCTATGGCTACACCTTC. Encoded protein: CASSLDSSYGYTF.

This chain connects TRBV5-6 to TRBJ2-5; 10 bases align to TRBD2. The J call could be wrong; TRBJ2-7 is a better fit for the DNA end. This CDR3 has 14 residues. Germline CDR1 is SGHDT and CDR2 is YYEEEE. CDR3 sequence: CASSLSGGAYEQYF. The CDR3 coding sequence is TGTGCCAGCAGCTTGAGCGGGGGGGCCTACGAGCAGTACTTC.

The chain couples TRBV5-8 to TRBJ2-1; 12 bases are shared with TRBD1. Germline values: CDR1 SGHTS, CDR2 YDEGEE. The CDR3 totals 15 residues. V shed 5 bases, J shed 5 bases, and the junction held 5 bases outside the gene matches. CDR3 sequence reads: CASSSGTGGHNEQFF. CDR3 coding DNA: TGTGCCAGCAGTTCCGGGACAGGGGGCCACAATGAGCAGTTCTTC.

This CDR3 reads CACDRGVVPGANVLTF. The CDR3 DNA reads TGTGCCTGCGACAGGGGAGTAGTTCCTGGGGCCAACGTCCTGACTTTC. The V call is TRBV2, the J call TRBJ2-6, with TRBD1 matching 8 bases. V trimming: 11 bases; J trimming: 2 bases; junction bases outside the gene matches: 11. The germline V gene encodes CDR1 SNHLY and CDR2 FYNNEI. The CDR3 runs 16 residues. Using reference TRBV2 and TRBJ2-6 for the parts outside the CDR3, the full variable domain is EPEVTQTPSHQVTQMGQEVILRCVPISNHLYFYWYRQILGQKVEFLVSFYNNEISEKSEIFDDQFSVERPDGSNFTLKIRSTKLEDSAMYFCACDRGVVPGANVLTFGAGSRLTVL.

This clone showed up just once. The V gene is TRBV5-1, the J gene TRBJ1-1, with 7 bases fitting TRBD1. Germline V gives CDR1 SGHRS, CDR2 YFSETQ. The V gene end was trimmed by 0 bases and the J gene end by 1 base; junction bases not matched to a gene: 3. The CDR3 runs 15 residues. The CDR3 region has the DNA TGCGCCAGCAGCTTGGCAGGGGGATCGAACACTGAAGCTTTCTTT. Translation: CASSLAGGSNTEAFF.

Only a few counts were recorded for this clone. The CDR3 spells CASSSGTMPDTQYF. In nucleotides, the CDR3 is TGTGCCAGCAGCTCCGGGACTATGCCAGATACGCAGTATTTT. The rearrangement links TRBV7-2 to TRBJ2-3; 7 bases line up with TRBD2. V dropped 4 bases and J dropped 4; count of bases not matched to a gene: 5. Germline CDR1 SGHTA, CDR2 FQGNSA. The CDR3 totals 14 residues.

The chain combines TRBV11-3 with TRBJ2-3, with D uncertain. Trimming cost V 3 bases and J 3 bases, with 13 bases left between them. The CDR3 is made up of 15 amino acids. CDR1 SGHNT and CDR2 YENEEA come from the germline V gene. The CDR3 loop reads CASSLLPRGTDTQYF. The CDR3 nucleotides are TGTGCCAGCAGCTTGCTTCCCCGAGGAACAGATACGCAGTATTTT.

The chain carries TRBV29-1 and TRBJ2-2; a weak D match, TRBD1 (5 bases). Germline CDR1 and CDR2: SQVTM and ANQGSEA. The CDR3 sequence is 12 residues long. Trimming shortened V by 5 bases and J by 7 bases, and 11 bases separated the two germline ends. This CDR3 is CSVLGRSGELFF. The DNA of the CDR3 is TGCAGCGTTTTGGGGCGGAGCGGGGAGCTGTTTTTT.

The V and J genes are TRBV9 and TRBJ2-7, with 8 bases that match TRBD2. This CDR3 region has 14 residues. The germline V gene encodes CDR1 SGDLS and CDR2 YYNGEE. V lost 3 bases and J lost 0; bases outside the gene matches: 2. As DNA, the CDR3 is TGTGCCAGCAGCGAGACTAGCGACTCCTACGAGCAGTACTTC. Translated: CASSETSDSYEQYF.

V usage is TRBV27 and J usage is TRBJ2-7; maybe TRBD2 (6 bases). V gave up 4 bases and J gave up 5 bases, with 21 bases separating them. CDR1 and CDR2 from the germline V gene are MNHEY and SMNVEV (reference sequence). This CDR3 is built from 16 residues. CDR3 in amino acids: CASSSVGRKTKDEQYF. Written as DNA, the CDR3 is TGTGCCAGCAGTTCAGTCGGGAGAAAGACGAAGGACGAGCAGTACTTC.

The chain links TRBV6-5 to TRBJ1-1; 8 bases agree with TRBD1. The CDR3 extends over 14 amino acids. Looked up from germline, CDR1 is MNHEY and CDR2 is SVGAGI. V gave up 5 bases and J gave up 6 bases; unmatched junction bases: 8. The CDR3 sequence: CASSRGQGFSEAFF. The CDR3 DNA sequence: TGTGCCAGCAGTCGCGGACAGGGTTTTTCTGAAGCTTTCTTT.

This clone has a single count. The CDR3 DNA follows: TGTGCCAGCAGCTCCACAGGGGGCCGACAACTCAACACTGAAGCTTTCTTT. Translating it yields CASSSTGGRQLNTEAFF. The V call is TRBV7-9, the J call TRBJ1-1; 9 bases match TRBD1. The CDR3 consists of 17 residues. The V and J ends lost 4 bases and 2 bases, in that order; junction bases with no gene match: 11. From germline, CDR1 is SEHNR and CDR2 FQNEAQ (reference sequence).

CDR3 in DNA: TGTGCCAGCAGTGAGGGTCGCGCCGCGCTGGGGGGTGATGGCTACACCTTC. Its protein is CASSEGRAALGGDGYTF. V is TRBV2 and J is TRBJ1-2, with D perhaps TRBD1 (5 bases). Germline values: CDR1 SNHLY, CDR2 FYNNEI. CDR3 length: 17 residues. V was cut by 3 bases and J by 6 bases, with 23 bases left in between.

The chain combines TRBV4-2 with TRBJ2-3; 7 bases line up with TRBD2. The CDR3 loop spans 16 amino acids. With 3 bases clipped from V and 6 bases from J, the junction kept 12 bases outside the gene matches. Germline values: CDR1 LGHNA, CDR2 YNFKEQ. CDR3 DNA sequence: TGTGCCAGCAGCCACCAGGGAGGGGCCTCGGGGGATACGCAGTATTTT. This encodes CASSHQGGASGDTQYF.

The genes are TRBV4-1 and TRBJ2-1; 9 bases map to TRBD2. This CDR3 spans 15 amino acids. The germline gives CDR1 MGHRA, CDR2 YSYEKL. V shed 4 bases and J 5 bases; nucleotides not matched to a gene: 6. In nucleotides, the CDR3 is TGCGCCAGCAGCCTCCGGCTAGCGGGACACAATGAGCAGTTCTTC. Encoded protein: CASSLRLAGHNEQFF.

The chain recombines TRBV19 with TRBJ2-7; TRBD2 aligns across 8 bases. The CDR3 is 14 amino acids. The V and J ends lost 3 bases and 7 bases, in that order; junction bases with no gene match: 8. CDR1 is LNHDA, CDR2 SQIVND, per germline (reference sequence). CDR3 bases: TGTGCCAGTAGTATCGGACTAGCCTCCCTTGAGCAGTACTTC. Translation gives CASSIGLASLEQYF.

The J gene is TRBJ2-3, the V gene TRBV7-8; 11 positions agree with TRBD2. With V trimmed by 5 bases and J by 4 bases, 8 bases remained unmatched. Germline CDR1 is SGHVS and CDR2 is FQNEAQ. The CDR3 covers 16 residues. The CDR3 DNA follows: TGTGCCAGCAGCAAACGACTAGCGGGAAGGTCAGATACGCAGTATTTT. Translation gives CASSKRLAGRSDTQYF. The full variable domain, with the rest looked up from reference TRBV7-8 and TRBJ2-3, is GAGVSQSPRYKVAKRGQDVALRCDPISGHVSLFWYQQALGQGPEFLTYFQNEAQLDKSGLPSDRFFAERPEGSVSTLKIQRTQQEDSAVYLCASSKRLAGRSDTQYFGPGTRLTVL.

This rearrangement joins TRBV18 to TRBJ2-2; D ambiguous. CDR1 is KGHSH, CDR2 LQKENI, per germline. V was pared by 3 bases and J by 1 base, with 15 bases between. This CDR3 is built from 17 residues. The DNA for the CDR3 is TGTGCCAGCTCACCTCCCCCCACCGGGTTGAACACCGGGGAGCTGTTTTTT. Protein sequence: CASSPPPTGLNTGELFF.

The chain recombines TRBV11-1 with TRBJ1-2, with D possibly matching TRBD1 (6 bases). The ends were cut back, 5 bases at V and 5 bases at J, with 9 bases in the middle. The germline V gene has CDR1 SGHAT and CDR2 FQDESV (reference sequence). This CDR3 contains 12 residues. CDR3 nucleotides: TGTGCCAGCAGCCTCCAGGGGTATGGCTACACCTTC. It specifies CASSLQGYGYTF.

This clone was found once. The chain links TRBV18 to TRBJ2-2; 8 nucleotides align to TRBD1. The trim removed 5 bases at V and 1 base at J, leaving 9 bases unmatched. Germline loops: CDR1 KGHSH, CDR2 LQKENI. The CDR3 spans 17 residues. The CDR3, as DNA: TGTGCCAGCTCAAGAACAACCGGGACAGGGAACACCGGGGAGCTGTTTTTT. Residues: CASSRTTGTGNTGELFF.

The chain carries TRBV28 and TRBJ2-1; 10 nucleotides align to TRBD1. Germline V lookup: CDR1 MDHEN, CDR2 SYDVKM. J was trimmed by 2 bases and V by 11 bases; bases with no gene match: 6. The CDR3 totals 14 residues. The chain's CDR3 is CAYGQGVTYNEQFF. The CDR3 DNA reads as TGTGCCTATGGACAGGGGGTAACCTACAATGAGCAGTTCTTC.

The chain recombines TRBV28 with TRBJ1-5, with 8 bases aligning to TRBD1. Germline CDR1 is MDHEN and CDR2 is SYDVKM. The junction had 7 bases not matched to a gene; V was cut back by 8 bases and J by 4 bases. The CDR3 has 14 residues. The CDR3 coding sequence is TGTGCCAGCGCATCGGACAGGGTGAATCAGCCCCAGCATTTT. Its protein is CASASDRVNQPQHF.